This TCR beta chain originates from a study of blood T cell repertoires in COVID-19. Original analysis: How many nucleated cells were present was estimated from reference gene primer amplification. TCRdb's table, derived via immunoSEQ multiplex PCR, lists solely in-frame clones and lacks some. Clone size and V and J calls were adopted from that table, with D and trimming inferred from the DNA. The sample has under 500,000 clones, nearly 90% seen once. The CDR3 consists of 17 residues. Trimming pared 4 bases from V and 2 bases from J, leaving 18 bases between. CDR1 is MNHEY and CDR2 is SVGEGT in the germline V gene.

The V gene is TRBV6-2 or TRBV6-3, the J gene TRBJ2-4; maybe TRBD2 (5 bases). Sequences were obtained from PBMCs or T cells enriched from blood (not recorded which). The receptor comes from a woman aged 18-29 years with acute COVID-19. In DNA, the CDR3 is TGTGCCAGCAGTTCGTGGACTGGCGGGTCGACCAAAAACATTCAGTACTTC. It is translated as CASSSWTGGSTKNIQYF.